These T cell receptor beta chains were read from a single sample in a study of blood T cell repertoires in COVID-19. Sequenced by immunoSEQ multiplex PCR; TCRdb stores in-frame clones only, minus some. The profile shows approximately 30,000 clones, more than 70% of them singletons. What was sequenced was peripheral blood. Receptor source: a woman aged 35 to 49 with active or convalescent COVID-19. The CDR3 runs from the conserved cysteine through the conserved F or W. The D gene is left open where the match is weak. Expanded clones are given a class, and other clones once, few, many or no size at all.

CAISRGEQYF TGTGCCATCTCCCGAGGGGAGCAGTACTTC TRBV28 once TRBJ2-7 NA
CASSVGDFPLSGNTIYF TGTGCCAGCAGCGTAGGGGACTTTCCCCTCTCTGGAAACACCATATATTTT TRBV9 NA TRBJ1-3 NA
CASSLVRENEQFF TGTGCCAGCAGCTTAGTTCGGGAGAATGAGCAGTTCTTC TRBV7-9 NA TRBJ2-1 NA
CASSEEMVAPPGGTQYF TGTGCCAGCAGTGAAGAGATGGTGGCACCCCCCGGCGGGACGCAGTATTTT TRBV6-1 once TRBJ2-3 NA
CASSLARSTEAFF TGTGCCAGCAGTTTAGCACGGAGCACTGAAGCTTTCTTT TRBV12-3/TRBV12-4 NA TRBJ1-1 NA
CASSEPTPGSQETQYF TGCGCCAGCAGTGAGCCGACCCCGGGGTCGCAAGAGACCCAGTACTTC TRBV10-2 NA TRBJ2-5 NA
CASSLAIGQAATNEKLFF TGTGCCAGCAGCTTGGCGATAGGACAGGCAGCAACTAATGAAAAACTGTTTTTT TRBV5-5 NA TRBJ1-4 TRBD1
CSVESRGQYGYTF TGCAGCGTTGAATCGAGAGGGCAGTATGGCTACACCTTC TRBV29-1 NA TRBJ1-2 NA
CASSMTGPALSSNQPQHF TGTGCCAGTAGTATGACAGGGCCAGCGCTAAGTAGCAATCAGCCCCAGCATTTT TRBV19 NA TRBJ1-5 TRBD1
CASSFQGTNGYTF TGTGCCAGCAGTTTCCAGGGGACGAATGGCTACACCTTC TRBV27 few TRBJ1-2 NA
CASSLGGQNSPLHF TGTGCCAGCAGCTTAGGGGGACAGAATTCACCCCTCCACTTT TRBV11-3 NA TRBJ1-6 TRBD1
CASSYVKLGQSYEQYF TGTGCCAGCAGTTACGTAAAACTAGGACAGTCCTACGAGCAGTACTTC TRBV6-2/TRBV6-3 NA TRBJ2-7 NA
CASSPGTGSYEQYF TGTGCCAGCAGCCCAGGGACAGGCTCCTACGAGCAGTACTTC TRBV5-4 NA TRBJ2-7 TRBD1
CASGLVHLAYGELFF TGTGCTAGTGGTTTGGTACACCTAGCGTACGGGGAGCTGTTTTTT TRBV12-5 NA TRBJ2-2 NA
CASSTGVTDTQYF TGTGCCAGCTCGACGGGGGTCACAGATACGCAGTATTTT TRBV12-3/TRBV12-4 NA TRBJ2-3 NA
CASSEPGLETQYF TGTGCCAGCAGTGAACCAGGGTTGGAGACCCAGTACTTC TRBV25-1 NA TRBJ2-5 NA
CASSPNPYNNEQFF TGTGCCAGCAGTCCCAACCCCTATAACAATGAGCAGTTCTTC TRBV27 NA TRBJ2-1 NA
CASSPPSGRNSPLHF TGTGCCAGCTCACCACCTTCTGGGCGTAATTCACCCCTCCACTTT TRBV18 NA TRBJ1-6 NA
CASGLLASRVRRYTF TGTGCTAGTGGCCTACTGGCCTCCAGGGTTCGACGCTACACCTTC TRBV12-5 NA TRBJ1-2 NA
CASSPGTGRKVAEAFF TGTGCCAGCAGCCCCGGGACAGGGAGGAAGGTTGCTGAAGCTTTCTTT TRBV13 NA TRBJ1-1 TRBD1
CASSPTGTGELFF TGCGCCAGCAGCCCTACAGGGACCGGGGAGCTGTTTTTT TRBV5-1 once TRBJ2-2 NA
CASSGRQIMNTEAFF TGTGCCAGCAGCGGCAGACAGATCATGAACACTGAAGCTTTCTTT TRBV5-8 NA TRBJ1-1 NA
CASSQEPTSGVNEQFF TGTGCCAGCAGCCAAGAGCCGACTAGCGGGGTTAATGAGCAGTTCTTC TRBV3-1/TRBV3-2 NA TRBJ2-1 TRBD2
CALRGSKLFF TGTGCACTTCGGGGGAGTAAACTGTTTTTT TRBV30 NA TRBJ1-4 NA
CASSGAGGYGNTIYF TGCGCCAGCAGTGGGGCCGGCGGGTATGGAAACACCATATATTTT TRBV10-2 NA TRBJ1-3 NA
CASSRQGYNEQFF TGCGCCAGCAGCCGACAGGGATACAATGAGCAGTTCTTC TRBV10-2 NA TRBJ2-1 TRBD1
CASSPRSGQGENTIYF TGTGCCAGCAGCCCTCGATCAGGACAGGGGGAAAACACCATATATTTT TRBV5-4 NA TRBJ1-3 TRBD1
CASRGQSMGNQPQHF TGTGCCAGCCGAGGACAGTCTATGGGCAATCAGCCCCAGCATTTT TRBV19 NA TRBJ1-5 NA
CATSDFPRAGGMNTEAFF TGTGCCACCAGTGATTTTCCCCGGGCAGGGGGTATGAACACTGAAGCTTTCTTT TRBV24-1 NA TRBJ1-1 TRBD1
CASSLGGDPLVDTQYF TGCGCCAGCAGCTTGGGCGGGGACCCCCTCGTTGATACGCAGTATTTT TRBV5-1 NA TRBJ2-3 NA
CASSLQQGGRVTDTQYF TGTGCCAGTAGTCTTCAACAGGGGGGAAGGGTCACAGATACGCAGTATTTT TRBV19 NA TRBJ2-3 TRBD1
CASSQPGQGKNEQYF TGCGCCAGCAGCCAGCCGGGACAGGGCAAGAACGAGCAGTACTTC TRBV4-1 NA TRBJ2-7 TRBD1
CASSKGLAGEADTQYF TGTGCCAGCAGCAAGGGACTAGCGGGAGAGGCAGATACGCAGTATTTT TRBV7-3 few TRBJ2-3 TRBD2
CASSLRGGGRNTGELFF TGTGCCAGCAGCTTAAGAGGAGGGGGCCGGAACACCGGGGAGCTGTTTTTT TRBV11-2 NA TRBJ2-2 NA
CASSTTGGLPGEQYF TGTGCCAGCAGCACTACAGGGGGACTCCCGGGAGAGCAGTACTTC TRBV9 NA TRBJ2-7 TRBD1
CASSQDSPAGGEYSPLHF TGTGCCAGCAGCCAAGATAGCCCCGCAGGGGGTGAGTATTCACCCCTCCACTTT TRBV4-2 NA TRBJ1-6 TRBD1
CASSLAGLETQYF TGCGCCAGCAGCTTAGCGGGATTGGAGACCCAGTACTTC TRBV5-1 NA TRBJ2-5 TRBD2
CASSRLGTIPDGYTF TGCGCCAGCAGCCGACTTGGGACAATACCGGATGGCTACACCTTC TRBV4-3 NA TRBJ1-2 NA
CASSSTATYEQYF TGTGCCAGCAGCTCAACTGCTACCTACGAGCAGTACTTC TRBV12-3/TRBV12-4 NA TRBJ2-7 NA
CASSLTRRELYEQYF TGTGCCAGCAGCTTAACCCGGAGGGAACTATACGAGCAGTACTTC TRBV7-2 once TRBJ2-7 NA
CAWSVGAAVIDTIYF TGTGCCTGGAGTGTAGGGGCGGCGGTAATAGACACCATATATTTT TRBV30 NA TRBJ1-3 NA
CASSLARITGSRDIQYF TGTGCCAGCAGCTTGGCGCGAATCACAGGGTCACGGGACATTCAGTACTTC TRBV5-6 NA TRBJ2-4 NA
CASSLGLAGDRFLFF TGTGCCAGCAGCTTGGGGCTAGCGGGGGACCGATTTCTGTTCTTC TRBV5-4 NA TRBJ2-1 TRBD2
CASSADRGHRNTIYF TGTGCCAGCAGCGCAGACAGGGGGCATAGAAACACCATATATTTT TRBV11-2 NA TRBJ1-3 TRBD1
CASSLRGQLRADYGYTF TGTGCCAGCAGCTTACGAGGGCAGTTGCGGGCAGACTATGGCTACACCTTC TRBV7-9 NA TRBJ1-2 NA
CASRAGNTEAFF TGCGCCAGCAGAGCTGGGAACACTGAAGCTTTCTTT TRBV5-1 few TRBJ1-1 NA
CASRGGGTGSGELFF TGTGCCAGCAGGGGTGGGGGGACAGGGTCGGGGGAGCTGTTTTTT TRBV27 NA TRBJ2-2 TRBD1
CASSPRQGYSTDTQYF TGTGCCAGCAGCCCCCGACAGGGGTATAGCACAGATACGCAGTATTTT TRBV13 NA TRBJ2-3 TRBD1
CASSPGTGDQPQHF TGTGCCAGCAGTCCCGGGACAGGGGATCAGCCCCAGCATTTT TRBV6-6 NA TRBJ1-5 TRBD1
CSVGDNPISTDTQYF TGCAGCGTTGGCGACAACCCTATTAGCACAGATACGCAGTATTTT TRBV29-1 NA TRBJ2-3 NA
CASSLDRGPDTQYF TGTGCCAGCTCACTCGACAGGGGGCCAGATACGCAGTATTTT TRBV18 NA TRBJ2-3 TRBD1
CASSESPGLAGGPGEQYF TGTGCCAGCAGTGAAAGCCCGGGACTAGCGGGGGGGCCTGGAGAGCAGTACTTC TRBV2 NA TRBJ2-7 TRBD2
CASSTDSFNEQFF TGTGCCAGCAGCACGGACAGTTTCAATGAGCAGTTCTTC TRBV9 NA TRBJ2-1 NA
CASSVEPTGGTNEKLFF TGTGCCAGCAGCGTAGAGCCCACAGGGGGAACGAATGAAAAACTGTTTTTT TRBV9 NA TRBJ1-4 TRBD1
CASAKFAGGPWNTEAFF TGTGCCAGCGCGAAATTTGCAGGGGGCCCTTGGAACACTGAAGCTTTCTTT TRBV21-1 NA TRBJ1-1 NA